This record concerns one TCR beta chain sequence. Its antigen is not known. A second PCR, run for roughly 7 to 11 cycles, used a sample-barcoded 5' primer plus a J-beta primer mix. A single record per CDR3 protein comes from TCRdb applying MiXCR to the 5' RACE reads. The table shows some 1.5 million distinct CDR3 sequences, with approximately 43% occurring only once. The record originates from a study of blood T cells in healthy people across ages. General study findings and limits: Among long-lived donors, naive CD4+ cells were more numerous and diversity higher than in aged donors.

Germline loops: CDR1 SGHDN, CDR2 FVKESK. CDR3 size: 16 residues. Trimming removed 0 bases from V and 2 bases from J, with 12 bases in between. This chain uses TRBV14 with TRBJ2-3; possibly TRBD1 for D (6 bases). This sequence was found in a woman between 18 and 29 years old in good health. Material for sequencing was blood. This CDR3 is CASSQEGASYTDTQYF. CDR3 nucleotides: TGTGCCAGCAGCCAAGAGGGGGCCTCCTACACAGATACGCAGTATTTT.